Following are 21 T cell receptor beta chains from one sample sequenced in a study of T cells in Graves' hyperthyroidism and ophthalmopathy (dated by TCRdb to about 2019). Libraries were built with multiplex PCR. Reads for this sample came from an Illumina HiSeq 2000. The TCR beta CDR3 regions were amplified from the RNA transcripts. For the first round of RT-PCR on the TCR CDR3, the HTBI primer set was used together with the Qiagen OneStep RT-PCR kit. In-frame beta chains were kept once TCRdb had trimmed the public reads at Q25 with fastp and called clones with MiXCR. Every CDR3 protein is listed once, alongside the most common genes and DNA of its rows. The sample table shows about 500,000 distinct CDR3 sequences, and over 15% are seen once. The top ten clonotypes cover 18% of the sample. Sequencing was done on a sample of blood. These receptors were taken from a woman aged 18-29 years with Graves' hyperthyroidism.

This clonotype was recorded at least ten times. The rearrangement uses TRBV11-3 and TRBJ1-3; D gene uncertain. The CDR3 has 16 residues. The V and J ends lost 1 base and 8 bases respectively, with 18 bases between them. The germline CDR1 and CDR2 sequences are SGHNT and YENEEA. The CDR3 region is CASSLVSRLRRDTIYF. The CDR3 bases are TGTGCCAGCAGCTTAGTTTCCAGGCTTCGGAGGGACACCATATATTTT.

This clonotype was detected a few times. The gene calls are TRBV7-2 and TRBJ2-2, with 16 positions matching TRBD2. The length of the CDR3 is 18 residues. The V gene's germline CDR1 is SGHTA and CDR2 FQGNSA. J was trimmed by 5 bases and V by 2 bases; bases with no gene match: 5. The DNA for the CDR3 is TGTGCCAGCAGCTTATGGGGACTAGCGGGAGGGCTTACCGGGGAGCTGTTTTTT. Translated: CASSLWGLAGGLTGELFF.

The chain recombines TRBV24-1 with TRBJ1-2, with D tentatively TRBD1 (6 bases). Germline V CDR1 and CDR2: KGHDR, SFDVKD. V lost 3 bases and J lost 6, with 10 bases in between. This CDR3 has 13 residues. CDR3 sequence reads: CATSDGGRDGYTF. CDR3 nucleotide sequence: TGTGCCACCAGTGATGGGGGGCGGGATGGCTACACCTTC.

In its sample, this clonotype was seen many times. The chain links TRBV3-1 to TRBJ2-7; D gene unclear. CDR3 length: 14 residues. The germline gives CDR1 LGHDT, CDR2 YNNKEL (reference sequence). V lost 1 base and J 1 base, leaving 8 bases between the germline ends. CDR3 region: CASSQAVSSYEQYF. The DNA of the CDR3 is TGTGCCAGCAGCCAAGCAGTCTCATCCTACGAGCAGTACTTC.

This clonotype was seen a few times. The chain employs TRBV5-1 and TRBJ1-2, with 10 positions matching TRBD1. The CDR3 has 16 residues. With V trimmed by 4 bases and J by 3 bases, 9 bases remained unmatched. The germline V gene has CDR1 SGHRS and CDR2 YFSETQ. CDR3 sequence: CASSRTGGPEDYGYTF. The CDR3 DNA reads TGCGCCAGCAGCCGGACAGGGGGGCCAGAGGACTATGGCTACACCTTC.

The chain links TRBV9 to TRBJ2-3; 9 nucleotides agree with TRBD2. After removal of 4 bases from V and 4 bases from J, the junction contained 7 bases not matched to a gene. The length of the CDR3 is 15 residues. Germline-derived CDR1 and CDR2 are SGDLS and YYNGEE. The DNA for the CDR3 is TGTGCCAGCAGCCCTAGCGGGGTCGCTTCAGATACGCAGTATTTT. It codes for CASSPSGVASDTQYF.

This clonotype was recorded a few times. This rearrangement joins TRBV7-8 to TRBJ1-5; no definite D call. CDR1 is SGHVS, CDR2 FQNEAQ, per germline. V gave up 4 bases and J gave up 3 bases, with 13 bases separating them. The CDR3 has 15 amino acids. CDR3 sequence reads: CASSSLDRPNQPQHF. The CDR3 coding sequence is TGTGCCAGCAGCTCGCTTGATCGCCCCAATCAGCCCCAGCATTTT.

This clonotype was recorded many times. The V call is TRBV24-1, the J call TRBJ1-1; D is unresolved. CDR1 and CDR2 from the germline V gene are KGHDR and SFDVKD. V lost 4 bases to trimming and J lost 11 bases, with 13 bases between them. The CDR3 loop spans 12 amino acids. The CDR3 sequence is CATSDLNHRAFF. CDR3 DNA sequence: TGTGCCACCAGTGACCTAAATCATCGGGCTTTCTTT.

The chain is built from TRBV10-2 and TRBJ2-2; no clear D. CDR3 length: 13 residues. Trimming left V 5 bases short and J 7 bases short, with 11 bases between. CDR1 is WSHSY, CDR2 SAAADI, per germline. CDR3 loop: CASSPQANGELFF. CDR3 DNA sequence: TGCGCCAGCAGTCCGCAGGCGAACGGGGAGCTGTTTTTT.

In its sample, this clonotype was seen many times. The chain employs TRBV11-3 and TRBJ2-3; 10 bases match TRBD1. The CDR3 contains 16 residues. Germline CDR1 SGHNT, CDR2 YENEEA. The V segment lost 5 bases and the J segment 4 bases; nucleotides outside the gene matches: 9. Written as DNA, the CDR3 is TGTGCCAGCAGCCGCAGGGGGACAGGGGCGGCAGATACGCAGTATTTT. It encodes CASSRRGTGAADTQYF.

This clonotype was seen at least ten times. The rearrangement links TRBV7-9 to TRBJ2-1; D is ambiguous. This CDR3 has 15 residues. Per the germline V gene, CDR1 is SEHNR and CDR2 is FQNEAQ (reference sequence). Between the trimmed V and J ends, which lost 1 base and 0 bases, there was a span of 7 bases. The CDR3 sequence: CASSLVLSSYNEQFF. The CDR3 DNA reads TGTGCCAGCAGCTTAGTGTTGAGCTCCTACAATGAGCAGTTCTTC. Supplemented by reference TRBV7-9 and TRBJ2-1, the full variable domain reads DTGVSQNPRHKITKRGQNVTFRCDPISEHNRLYWYRQTLGQGPEFLTYFQNEAQLEKSRLLSDRFSAERPKGSFSTLEIQRTEQGDSAMYLCASSLVLSSYNEQFFGPGTRLTVL.

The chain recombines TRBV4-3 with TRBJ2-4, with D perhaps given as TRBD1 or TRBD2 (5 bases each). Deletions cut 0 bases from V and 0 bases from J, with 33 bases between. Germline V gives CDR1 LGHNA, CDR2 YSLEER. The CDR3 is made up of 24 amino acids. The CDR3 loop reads CASSQERAIRRQTGGGLAKNIQYF. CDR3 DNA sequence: TGCGCCAGCAGCCAAGAAAGGGCCATAAGGCGACAGACCGGAGGCGGTTTAGCCAAAAACATTCAGTACTTC.

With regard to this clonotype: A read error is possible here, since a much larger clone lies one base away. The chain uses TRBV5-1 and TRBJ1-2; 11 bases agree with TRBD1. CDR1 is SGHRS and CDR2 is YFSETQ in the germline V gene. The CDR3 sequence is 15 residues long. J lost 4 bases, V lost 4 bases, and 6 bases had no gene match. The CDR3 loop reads CASSMDRGQIYGYTF. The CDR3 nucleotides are TGCGCCAGCAGCATGGACAGGGGGCAGATCTATGGCTACACCTTC.

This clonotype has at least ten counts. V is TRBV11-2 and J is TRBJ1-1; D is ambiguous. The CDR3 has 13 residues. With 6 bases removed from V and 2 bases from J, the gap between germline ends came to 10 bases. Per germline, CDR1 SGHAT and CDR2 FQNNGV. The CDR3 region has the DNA TGTGCCAGCAGTCTGGTTCGCAACACTGAAGCTTTCTTT. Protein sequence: CASSLVRNTEAFF.

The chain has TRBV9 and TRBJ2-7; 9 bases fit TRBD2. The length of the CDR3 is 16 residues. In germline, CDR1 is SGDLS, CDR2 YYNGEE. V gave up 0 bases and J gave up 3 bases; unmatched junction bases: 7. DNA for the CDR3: TGTGCCAGCAGCGTAGGATCTAGCGGGACTTACTACGAGCAGTACTTC. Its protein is CASSVGSSGTYYEQYF.

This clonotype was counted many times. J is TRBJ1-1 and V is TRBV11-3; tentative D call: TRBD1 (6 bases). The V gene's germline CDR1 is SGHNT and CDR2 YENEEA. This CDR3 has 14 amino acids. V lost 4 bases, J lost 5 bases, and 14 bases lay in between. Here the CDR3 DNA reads TGTGCCAGCAGCTACCTCAGGGGAGTGACTGAAGCTTTCTTT. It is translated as CASSYLRGVTEAFF. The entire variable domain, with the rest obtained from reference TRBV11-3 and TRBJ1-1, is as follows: EAGVVQSPRYKIIEKKQPVAFWCNPISGHNTLYWYLQNLGQGPELLIRYENEEAVDDSQLPKDRFSAERLKGVDSTLKIQPAELGDSAVYLCASSYLRGVTEAFFGQGTRLTVV.

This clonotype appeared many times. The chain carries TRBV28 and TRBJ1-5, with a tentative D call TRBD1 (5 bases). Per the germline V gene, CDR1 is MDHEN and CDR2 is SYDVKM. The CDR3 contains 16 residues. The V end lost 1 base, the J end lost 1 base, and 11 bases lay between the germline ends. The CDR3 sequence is CASSLYQGGSNQPQHF. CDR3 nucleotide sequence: TGTGCCAGCAGTTTATATCAGGGCGGGAGCAATCAGCCCCAGCATTTT.

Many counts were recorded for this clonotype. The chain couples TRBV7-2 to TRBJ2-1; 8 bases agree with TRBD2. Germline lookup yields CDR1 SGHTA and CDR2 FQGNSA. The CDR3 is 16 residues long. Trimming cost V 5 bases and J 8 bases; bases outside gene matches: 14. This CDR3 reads CASSQFGERGFDEQFF. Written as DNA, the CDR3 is TGTGCCAGCAGCCAATTCGGCGAGCGGGGGTTCGATGAGCAGTTCTTC.

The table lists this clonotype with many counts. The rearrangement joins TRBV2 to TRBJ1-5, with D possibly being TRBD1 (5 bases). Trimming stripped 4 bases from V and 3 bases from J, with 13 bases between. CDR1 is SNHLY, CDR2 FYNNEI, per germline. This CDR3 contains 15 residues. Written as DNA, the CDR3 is TGTGCCAGCAGTGGGCGTGGGGGTTACAATCAGCCCCAGCATTTT. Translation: CASSGRGGYNQPQHF.

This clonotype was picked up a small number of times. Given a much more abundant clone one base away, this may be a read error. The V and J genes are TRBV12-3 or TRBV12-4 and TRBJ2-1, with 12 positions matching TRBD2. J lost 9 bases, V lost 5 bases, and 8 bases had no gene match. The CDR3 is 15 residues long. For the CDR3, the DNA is TGTGCCAGCAGTCTACTAGCGGGAGGTCCTACTGAGCAGTTCTTC. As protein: CASSLLAGGPTEQFF.

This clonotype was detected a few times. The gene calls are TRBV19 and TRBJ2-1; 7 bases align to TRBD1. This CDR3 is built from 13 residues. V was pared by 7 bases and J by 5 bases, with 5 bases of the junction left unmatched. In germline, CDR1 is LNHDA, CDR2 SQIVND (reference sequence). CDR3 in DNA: TGTGCCAGTATCGCTACAGGGGACAATGAGCAGTTCTTC. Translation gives CASIATGDNEQFF.